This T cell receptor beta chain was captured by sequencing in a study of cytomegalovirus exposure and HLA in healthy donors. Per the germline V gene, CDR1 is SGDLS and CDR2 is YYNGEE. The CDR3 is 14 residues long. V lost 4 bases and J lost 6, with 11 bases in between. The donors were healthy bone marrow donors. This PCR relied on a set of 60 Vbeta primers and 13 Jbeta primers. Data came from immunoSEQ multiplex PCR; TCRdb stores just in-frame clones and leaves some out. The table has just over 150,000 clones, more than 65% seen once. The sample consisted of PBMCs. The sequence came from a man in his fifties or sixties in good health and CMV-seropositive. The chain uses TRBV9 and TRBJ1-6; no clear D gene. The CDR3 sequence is CASSSGIPNSPLHF. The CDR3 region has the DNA TGTGCCAGCAGCTCGGGGATCCCTAATTCACCCCTCCACTTT. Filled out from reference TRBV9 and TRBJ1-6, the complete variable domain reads DSGVTQTPKHLITATGQRVTLRCSPRSGDLSVYWYQQSLDQGLQFLIQYYNGEERAKGNILERFSAQQFPDLHSELNLSSLELGDSALYFCASSSGIPNSPLHFGNGTRLTVT.